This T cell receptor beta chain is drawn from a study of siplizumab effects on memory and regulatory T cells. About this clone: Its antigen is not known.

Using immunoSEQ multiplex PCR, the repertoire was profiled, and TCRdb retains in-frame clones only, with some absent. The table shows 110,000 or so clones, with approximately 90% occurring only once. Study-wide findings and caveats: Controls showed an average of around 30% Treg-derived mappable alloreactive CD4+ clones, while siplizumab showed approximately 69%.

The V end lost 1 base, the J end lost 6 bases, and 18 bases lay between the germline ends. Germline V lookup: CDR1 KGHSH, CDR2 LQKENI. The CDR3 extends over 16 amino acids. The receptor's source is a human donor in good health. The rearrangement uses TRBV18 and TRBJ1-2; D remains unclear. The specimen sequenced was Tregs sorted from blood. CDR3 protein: CASSPRLEGSEDGYTF. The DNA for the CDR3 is TGTGCCAGCTCACCACGACTGGAGGGATCAGAGGATGGCTACACCTTC.